Listed below are T cell receptor beta chains from one sample, sequenced in a study of blood T cell repertoires in COVID-19. Only in-frame clones appear in the TCRdb table, and some are missing; sequencing was by immunoSEQ multiplex PCR. The table shows about 210,000 clones, with 80% to 85% occurring only once. Sequencing input: peripheral blood. These receptors all stem from a woman in her 70s with COVID-19, enrolled during active disease. Both conserved end residues are part of each CDR3. D genes are given only for firm matches. The listing skips clone size in some rows; elsewhere it reads once, few, many or a size class.

abundance: NA; v_gene: TRBV7-2; d_gene: NA; j_gene: TRBJ2-1; CDR3aa: CASSFHRGNEQFF; CDR3nt: TGTGCCAGCAGCTTTCACCGAGGGAATGAGCAGTTCTTC
abundance: NA; v_gene: TRBV3-1/TRBV3-2; d_gene: NA; j_gene: TRBJ2-3; CDR3aa: CASSPFQGPPVADTQYF; CDR3nt: TGTGCCAGCAGCCCCTTCCAGGGGCCCCCGGTAGCAGATACGCAGTATTTT
abundance: once; v_gene: TRBV25-1; d_gene: NA; j_gene: TRBJ2-7; CDR3aa: CASSEWSPTYEQYF; CDR3nt: TGTGCCAGCAGTGAATGGAGCCCGACCTACGAGCAGTACTTC
abundance: NA; v_gene: TRBV28; d_gene: TRBD1; j_gene: TRBJ1-2; CDR3aa: CASTTGDRVYGYTF; CDR3nt: TGTGCCAGCACGACTGGGGACAGGGTCTATGGCTACACCTTC
abundance: NA; v_gene: TRBV7-2; d_gene: NA; j_gene: TRBJ2-4; CDR3aa: CASSLVGLPTRDIQYF; CDR3nt: TGTGCCAGCAGCTTAGTGGGACTTCCCACTCGTGACATTCAGTACTTC
abundance: NA; v_gene: TRBV11-2; d_gene: TRBD1; j_gene: TRBJ1-5; CDR3aa: CASSLEQGSSNQPQHF; CDR3nt: TGTGCCAGCAGCTTAGAACAGGGGAGTAGCAATCAGCCCCAGCATTTT
abundance: NA; v_gene: TRBV11-2; d_gene: TRBD1; j_gene: TRBJ1-2; CDR3aa: CASSLQGDFGYTF; CDR3nt: TGTGCCAGCAGCTTACAGGGGGATTTTGGCTACACCTTC
abundance: few; v_gene: TRBV2; d_gene: NA; j_gene: TRBJ1-3; CDR3aa: CASSEPRAGNTIYF; CDR3nt: TGTGCCAGCAGTGAGCCCAGGGCTGGAAACACCATATATTTT
abundance: NA; v_gene: TRBV7-2; d_gene: TRBD1; j_gene: TRBJ2-1; CDR3aa: CASSLRTGAYNEQFF; CDR3nt: TGTGCCAGCAGCTTAAGGACAGGGGCGTACAATGAGCAGTTCTTC
abundance: NA; v_gene: TRBV9; d_gene: TRBD1; j_gene: TRBJ2-3; CDR3aa: CASSVGPQGAVADTQYF; CDR3nt: TGTGCCAGCAGCGTAGGCCCTCAGGGGGCGGTGGCAGATACGCAGTATTTT
abundance: NA; v_gene: TRBV5-1; d_gene: NA; j_gene: TRBJ1-3; CDR3aa: CASSLGVTGNTIYF; CDR3nt: TGCGCCAGCAGCTTGGGTGTAACTGGAAACACCATATATTTT
abundance: NA; v_gene: TRBV28; d_gene: NA; j_gene: TRBJ1-2; CDR3aa: CASSPSGFYGYTF; CDR3nt: TGTGCCAGCAGCCCTAGCGGGTTCTATGGCTACACCTTC
abundance: NA; v_gene: TRBV7-9; d_gene: TRBD1; j_gene: TRBJ1-5; CDR3aa: CASSLGGQGNQPQHF; CDR3nt: TGTGCCAGCAGCTTAGGAGGACAGGGAAATCAGCCCCAGCATTTT
abundance: NA; v_gene: TRBV28; d_gene: TRBD1; j_gene: TRBJ1-5; CDR3aa: CASISTGLSNQPQHF; CDR3nt: TGTGCCAGCATCTCGACAGGGCTTAGCAATCAGCCCCAGCATTTT
abundance: NA; v_gene: TRBV4-1; d_gene: NA; j_gene: TRBJ1-3; CDR3aa: CASSQEWALTGNTIYF; CDR3nt: TGCGCCAGCAGCCAAGAATGGGCACTTACTGGAAACACCATATATTTT
abundance: NA; v_gene: TRBV18; d_gene: TRBD1; j_gene: TRBJ1-2; CDR3aa: CASSPRDRADFYYGYTF; CDR3nt: TGTGCCAGCTCACCACGGGACAGGGCTGATTTTTACTATGGCTACACCTTC
abundance: NA; v_gene: TRBV10-1; d_gene: NA; j_gene: TRBJ2-3; CDR3aa: CASSEFPGGTQYF; CDR3nt: TGCGCCAGCAGTGAGTTCCCCGGGGGAACGCAGTATTTT
abundance: NA; v_gene: TRBV7-2; d_gene: NA; j_gene: TRBJ1-2; CDR3aa: CASSLVQGSYRYGYTF; CDR3nt: TGTGCCAGCAGCTTAGTTCAGGGTTCCTACCGCTATGGCTACACCTTC
abundance: NA; v_gene: TRBV5-1; d_gene: TRBD1; j_gene: TRBJ1-2; CDR3aa: CASSPGDRVYGYTF; CDR3nt: TGCGCCAGCAGCCCCGGGGACAGAGTCTATGGCTACACCTTC
abundance: once; v_gene: TRBV14; d_gene: NA; j_gene: TRBJ1-1; CDR3aa: CASSQYRTNAEAFF; CDR3nt: TGTGCCAGCAGCCAGTACAGGACGAACGCTGAAGCTTTCTTT
abundance: NA; v_gene: TRBV11-2; d_gene: TRBD1; j_gene: TRBJ1-2; CDR3aa: CASSLAQGVKGYTF; CDR3nt: TGTGCCAGCAGCTTAGCACAGGGGGTGAAGGGCTACACCTTC
abundance: NA; v_gene: TRBV5-4; d_gene: TRBD1; j_gene: TRBJ2-7; CDR3aa: CASSLRTGGSYEQYF; CDR3nt: TGTGCCAGCAGCTTGCGGACAGGGGGTAGCTACGAGCAGTACTTC
abundance: few; v_gene: TRBV7-2; d_gene: NA; j_gene: TRBJ2-5; CDR3aa: CASRVEQTQYF; CDR3nt: TGTGCCAGCAGGGTAGAACAGACCCAGTACTTC
abundance: NA; v_gene: TRBV24-1; d_gene: TRBD2; j_gene: TRBJ2-1; CDR3aa: CATSDPGLAGVYNEQFF; CDR3nt: TGTGCCACCAGTGATCCGGGACTAGCGGGCGTATACAATGAGCAGTTCTTC
abundance: once; v_gene: TRBV5-1; d_gene: TRBD2; j_gene: TRBJ2-1; CDR3aa: CASSLPGLAGVRENEQFF; CDR3nt: TGCGCCAGCAGCTTACCGGGACTAGCGGGAGTCCGAGAAAATGAGCAGTTCTTC
abundance: NA; v_gene: TRBV5-1; d_gene: NA; j_gene: TRBJ1-6; CDR3aa: CASSFTQGRDSPLHF; CDR3nt: TGCGCCAGCAGCTTCACGCAGGGGAGGGATTCACCCCTCCACTTT
abundance: NA; v_gene: TRBV30; d_gene: NA; j_gene: TRBJ1-2; CDR3aa: CAWSPGGTGGYTF; CDR3nt: TGTGCCTGGAGTCCGGGGGGGACGGGTGGCTACACCTTC
abundance: few; v_gene: TRBV20-1; d_gene: NA; j_gene: TRBJ2-5; CDR3aa: CSATRGETQYF; CDR3nt: TGCAGTGCAACCAGGGGTGAGACCCAGTACTTC
abundance: once; v_gene: TRBV18; d_gene: TRBD1; j_gene: TRBJ1-4; CDR3aa: CASSPEGTGVMKAAKLFF; CDR3nt: TGTGCCAGCTCACCGGAGGGGACAGGGGTAATGAAGGCAGCCAAACTGTTTTTT
abundance: NA; v_gene: TRBV29-1; d_gene: TRBD1; j_gene: TRBJ1-2; CDR3aa: CSTKKDREIYGYTF; CDR3nt: TGCAGCACAAAAAAGGACAGGGAAATCTATGGCTACACCTTC
abundance: NA; v_gene: TRBV19; d_gene: TRBD1; j_gene: TRBJ1-2; CDR3aa: CASSARGRSYGYTF; CDR3nt: TGTGCCAGTAGCGCCAGGGGGCGGTCTTATGGCTACACCTTC
abundance: NA; v_gene: TRBV7-2; d_gene: NA; j_gene: TRBJ2-2; CDR3aa: CATLGGRGWITGELFF; CDR3nt: TGTGCCACCCTCGGAGGGAGGGGGTGGATCACCGGGGAGCTGTTTTTT
abundance: NA; v_gene: TRBV27; d_gene: NA; j_gene: TRBJ2-5; CDR3aa: CASSLRSQETQYF; CDR3nt: TGTGCCAGCAGTTTACGGAGCCAAGAGACCCAGTACTTC
abundance: NA; v_gene: TRBV19; d_gene: NA; j_gene: TRBJ2-2; CDR3aa: CASSINRLNTGELFF; CDR3nt: TGTGCCAGTAGTATAAACAGGCTGAACACCGGGGAGCTGTTTTTT
abundance: once; v_gene: TRBV18; d_gene: NA; j_gene: TRBJ1-1; CDR3aa: CASSPRQAITEAFF; CDR3nt: TGTGCCAGCTCACCGAGACAGGCTATCACTGAAGCTTTCTTT
abundance: NA; v_gene: TRBV19; d_gene: NA; j_gene: TRBJ2-7; CDR3aa: CASSRRREGPLDEQYF; CDR3nt: TGTGCCAGTAGTCGCCGTCGAGAGGGCCCACTTGACGAGCAGTACTTC
abundance: NA; v_gene: TRBV24-1; d_gene: NA; j_gene: TRBJ2-6; CDR3aa: CATSGWTGGKSGANVLTF; CDR3nt: TGTGCCACCAGTGGCTGGACTGGAGGGAAATCTGGGGCCAACGTCCTGACTTTC
abundance: NA; v_gene: TRBV7-2; d_gene: TRBD2; j_gene: TRBJ2-2; CDR3aa: CASSLGLAGTGELFF; CDR3nt: TGTGCCAGCAGCTTGGGACTAGCGGGTACCGGGGAGCTGTTTTTT
abundance: NA; v_gene: TRBV11-2; d_gene: TRBD1; j_gene: TRBJ1-2; CDR3aa: CASSVTGVGGYTF; CDR3nt: TGTGCCAGCAGCGTAACAGGGGTAGGCGGCTACACCTTC
abundance: NA; v_gene: TRBV29-1; d_gene: TRBD1; j_gene: TRBJ2-5; CDR3aa: CSVDGTGGGGETQYF; CDR3nt: TGCAGCGTTGATGGGACAGGGGGCGGGGGAGAGACCCAGTACTTC
abundance: few; v_gene: TRBV6-5; d_gene: NA; j_gene: TRBJ2-4; CDR3aa: CASRPGKGGGNIQYF; CDR3nt: TGTGCCAGCAGGCCGGGGAAGGGTGGTGGAAACATTCAGTACTTC
abundance: NA; v_gene: TRBV3-1/TRBV3-2; d_gene: NA; j_gene: TRBJ1-1; CDR3aa: CASSFGTGGTEAFF; CDR3nt: TGTGCCAGCAGTTTCGGCACAGGCGGCACTGAAGCTTTCTTT
abundance: NA; v_gene: TRBV7-2; d_gene: NA; j_gene: TRBJ1-1; CDR3aa: CATKGVGNTEAFF; CDR3nt: TGTGCCACTAAGGGGGTCGGGAACACTGAAGCTTTCTTT
abundance: NA; v_gene: TRBV9; d_gene: NA; j_gene: TRBJ1-1; CDR3aa: CASSVDPDSGRGGDTEAFF; CDR3nt: TGTGCCAGCAGCGTAGACCCGGACAGCGGTCGCGGGGGGGACACTGAAGCTTTCTTT
abundance: NA; v_gene: TRBV14; d_gene: TRBD2; j_gene: TRBJ2-1; CDR3aa: CASSRTSDTSYNEQFF; CDR3nt: TGTGCCAGCAGCCGGACTAGCGACACTTCCTACAATGAGCAGTTCTTC
abundance: NA; v_gene: TRBV6-4; d_gene: TRBD1; j_gene: TRBJ2-2; CDR3aa: CASSGRPIASTGATGELFF; CDR3nt: TGTGCCAGCAGTGGGAGACCTATAGCTTCTACAGGGGCCACCGGGGAGCTGTTTTTT
abundance: NA; v_gene: TRBV7-2; d_gene: TRBD2; j_gene: TRBJ2-3; CDR3aa: CASSLKAGGPFDTQYF; CDR3nt: TGTGCCAGCAGCTTAAAGGCGGGAGGGCCGTTTGATACGCAGTATTTT
abundance: NA; v_gene: TRBV11-3; d_gene: NA; j_gene: TRBJ1-6; CDR3aa: CASSLFPAGHNSPLHF; CDR3nt: TGTGCCAGCAGCTTATTCCCCGCTGGCCATAATTCACCCCTCCACTTT
abundance: NA; v_gene: TRBV6-6; d_gene: TRBD1; j_gene: TRBJ2-6; CDR3aa: CASREGGAGANVLTF; CDR3nt: TGTGCCAGCAGGGAAGGGGGCGCTGGGGCCAACGTCCTGACTTTC
abundance: once; v_gene: TRBV11-1; d_gene: TRBD1; j_gene: TRBJ2-7; CDR3aa: CASSLDRRSYEQYF; CDR3nt: TGTGCCAGCAGCTTGGACAGGAGGTCCTACGAGCAGTACTTC
abundance: NA; v_gene: TRBV5-4; d_gene: TRBD1; j_gene: TRBJ2-7; CDR3aa: CASSSGQGSYEQYF; CDR3nt: TGTGCCAGCAGTTCCGGACAGGGGTCCTACGAGCAGTACTTC
abundance: NA; v_gene: TRBV7-2; d_gene: TRBD2; j_gene: TRBJ2-3; CDR3aa: CASSAGLASLGYTQYF; CDR3nt: TGTGCCAGCAGCGCCGGACTAGCATCGCTCGGATATACGCAGTATTTT
abundance: NA; v_gene: TRBV7-2; d_gene: NA; j_gene: TRBJ1-3; CDR3aa: CASSPRTSLGGSGNTIYF; CDR3nt: TGTGCCAGCAGCCCGCGGACATCGCTCGGGGGCTCTGGAAACACCATATATTTT
abundance: NA; v_gene: TRBV28; d_gene: NA; j_gene: TRBJ2-7; CDR3aa: CASSLYATGSSYEQYF; CDR3nt: TGTGCCAGCAGTCTTTACGCCACAGGGTCCTCCTACGAGCAGTACTTC
abundance: NA; v_gene: TRBV7-3; d_gene: TRBD1; j_gene: TRBJ2-7; CDR3aa: CASSLFPGQIYEQYF; CDR3nt: TGTGCCAGCAGCCTTTTTCCGGGACAGATCTACGAGCAGTACTTC
abundance: once; v_gene: TRBV30; d_gene: NA; j_gene: TRBJ1-5; CDR3aa: CAWSTGGNQPQHF; CDR3nt: TGTGCCTGGAGTACCGGGGGTAATCAGCCCCAGCATTTT
abundance: NA; v_gene: TRBV19; d_gene: NA; j_gene: TRBJ1-1; CDR3aa: CASSLTGTGRGAEAFF; CDR3nt: TGTGCCAGTAGTTTAACCGGGACGGGCCGCGGGGCTGAAGCTTTCTTT